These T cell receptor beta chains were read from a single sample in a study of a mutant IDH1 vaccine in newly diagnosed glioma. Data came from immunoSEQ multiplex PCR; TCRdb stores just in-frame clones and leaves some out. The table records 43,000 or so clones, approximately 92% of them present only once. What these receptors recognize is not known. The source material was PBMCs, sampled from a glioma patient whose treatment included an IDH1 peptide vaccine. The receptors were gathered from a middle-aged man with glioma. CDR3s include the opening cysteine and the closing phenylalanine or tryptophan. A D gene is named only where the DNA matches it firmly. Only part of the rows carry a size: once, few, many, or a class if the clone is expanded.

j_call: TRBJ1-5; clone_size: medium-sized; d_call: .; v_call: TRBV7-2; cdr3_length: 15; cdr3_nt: TGTGCCAGCAGCTTCAGGACATTAGATTCTCAGCCCCAGCATTTT; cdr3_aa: CASSFRTLDSQPQHF
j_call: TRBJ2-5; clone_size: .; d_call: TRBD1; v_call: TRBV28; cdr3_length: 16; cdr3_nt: TGTGCCAGCAGTCCAGAGGACAGGCCGAACCAAGAGACCCAGTACTTC; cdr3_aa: CASSPEDRPNQETQYF
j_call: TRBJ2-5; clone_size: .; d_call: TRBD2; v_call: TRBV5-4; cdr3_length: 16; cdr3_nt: TGTGCCAGCAGCCCGGGACTAGCGTCCCTTCAAGAGACCCAGTACTTC; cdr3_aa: CASSPGLASLQETQYF
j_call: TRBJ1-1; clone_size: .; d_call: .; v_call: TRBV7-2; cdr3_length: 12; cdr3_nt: TGTGCCAGCAGCTTGCTGGACAGAGGAGCTTTCTTT; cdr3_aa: CASSLLDRGAFF
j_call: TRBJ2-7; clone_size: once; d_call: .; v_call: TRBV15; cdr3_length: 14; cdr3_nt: TGTGCCACCAGCAGAGATAGAGGCTCCTACGAGCAGTACTTC; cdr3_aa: CATSRDRGSYEQYF
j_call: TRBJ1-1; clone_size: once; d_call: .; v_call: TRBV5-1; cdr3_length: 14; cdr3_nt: TGCGCCAGCAGCTTGGATAACTTGAACACTGAAGCTTTCTTT; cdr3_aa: CASSLDNLNTEAFF
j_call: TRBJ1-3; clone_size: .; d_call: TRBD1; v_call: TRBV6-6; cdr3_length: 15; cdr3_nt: TGTGCCAGCGAGAACAGGGGCTTGACCGGAAACACCATATATTTT; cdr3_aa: CASENRGLTGNTIYF
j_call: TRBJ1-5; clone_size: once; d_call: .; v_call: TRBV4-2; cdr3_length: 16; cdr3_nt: TGTGCCAGCAGCCAAGAAGGAAGGGGCCCAGGGGAGCCCCAGCATTTT; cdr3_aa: CASSQEGRGPGEPQHF
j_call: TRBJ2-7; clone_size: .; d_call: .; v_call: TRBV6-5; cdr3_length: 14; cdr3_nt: TGTGCCAGCAGTTTGGAACAGGGCGCCTACGAGCAGTACTTC; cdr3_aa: CASSLEQGAYEQYF
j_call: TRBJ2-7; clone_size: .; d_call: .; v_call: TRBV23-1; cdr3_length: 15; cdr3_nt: TGCGCCAGCGGGCCCCCGGGAGAAGAGCCTTACGAGCAGTACTTC; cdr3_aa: CASGPPGEEPYEQYF
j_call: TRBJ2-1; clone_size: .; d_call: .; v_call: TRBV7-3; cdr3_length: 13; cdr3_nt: TGTGCCAGCAGCCGGGACAACTACAATGAGCAGTTCTTC; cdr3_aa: CASSRDNYNEQFF
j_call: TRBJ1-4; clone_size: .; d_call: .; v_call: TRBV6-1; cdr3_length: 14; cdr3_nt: TGTGCCAGCAGTGTTCGGGGGCGGGATGAAAAACTGTTTTTT; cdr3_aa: CASSVRGRDEKLFF
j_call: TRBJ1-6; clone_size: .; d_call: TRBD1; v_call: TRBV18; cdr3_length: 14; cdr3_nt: TGTGCCAGCTCGCTGGGACAGGGATATTCACCCCTCCACTTT; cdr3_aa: CASSLGQGYSPLHF
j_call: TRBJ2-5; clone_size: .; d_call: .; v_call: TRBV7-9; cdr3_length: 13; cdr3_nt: TGTGCCAGCAGCTACGGGACCGCGCGGACCCAGTACTTC; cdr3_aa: CASSYGTARTQYF
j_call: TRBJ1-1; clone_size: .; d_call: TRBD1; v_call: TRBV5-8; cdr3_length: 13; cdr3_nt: TGTGCCAGCAGCTTCGTAATTTACAGGGGAGCTTTCTTT; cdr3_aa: CASSFVIYRGAFF
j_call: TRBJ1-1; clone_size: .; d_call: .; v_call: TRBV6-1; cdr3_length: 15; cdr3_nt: TGTGCCAGCAGTGTACGGACTACCACAAACACTGAAGCTTTCTTT; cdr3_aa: CASSVRTTTNTEAFF
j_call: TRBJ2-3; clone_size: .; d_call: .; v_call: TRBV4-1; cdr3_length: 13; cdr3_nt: TGCGCCAGCAGCCAAGGATTTTTGAATACGCAGTATTTT; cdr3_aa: CASSQGFLNTQYF
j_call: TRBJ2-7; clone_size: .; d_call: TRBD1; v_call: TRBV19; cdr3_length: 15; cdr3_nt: TGTGCCAGTAGTATGTCGCGGACAGGGAACTACGAGCAGTACTTC; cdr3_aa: CASSMSRTGNYEQYF
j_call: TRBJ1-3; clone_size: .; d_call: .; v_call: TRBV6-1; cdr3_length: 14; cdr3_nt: TGTGCCAGCAGTGGTACAGGGCCTGGAAACACCATATATTTT; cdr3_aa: CASSGTGPGNTIYF
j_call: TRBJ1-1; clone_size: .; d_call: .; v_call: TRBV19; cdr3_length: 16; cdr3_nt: TGTGCCAGTAGTATTTCCGCGGAGGGCCCCAACACTGAAGCTTTCTTT; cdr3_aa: CASSISAEGPNTEAFF
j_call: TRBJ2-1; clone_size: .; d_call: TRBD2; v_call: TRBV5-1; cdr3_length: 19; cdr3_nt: TGCGCCAGCAGCTTGGCCGGAAGCGGGGGGGCCTTCCCCTACAATGAGCAGTTCTTC; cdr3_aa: CASSLAGSGGAFPYNEQFF
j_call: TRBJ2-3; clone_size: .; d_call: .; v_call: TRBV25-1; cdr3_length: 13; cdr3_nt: TGTGCCAGCAGTCAAGTACACACAGATACGCAGTATTTT; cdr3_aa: CASSQVHTDTQYF
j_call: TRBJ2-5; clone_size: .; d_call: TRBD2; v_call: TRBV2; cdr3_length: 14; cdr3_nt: TGTGCCAGCAGTGACCGGGAGGGACAAGAGACCCAGTACTTC; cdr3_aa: CASSDREGQETQYF
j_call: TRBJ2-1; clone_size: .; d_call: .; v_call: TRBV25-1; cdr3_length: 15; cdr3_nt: TGTGCCAGCAGTGAATGGTCCTACAGGGAGAATGAGCAGTTCTTC; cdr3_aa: CASSEWSYRENEQFF
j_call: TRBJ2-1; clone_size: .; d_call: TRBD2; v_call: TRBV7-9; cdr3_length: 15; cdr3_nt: TGTGCCAGCAGCTTAGGAGGGAGGGTCTACAATGAGCAGTTCTTC; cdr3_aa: CASSLGGRVYNEQFF
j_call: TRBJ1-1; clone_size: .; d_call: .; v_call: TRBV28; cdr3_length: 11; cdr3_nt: TGTGCCAGCAAATTCTGGATGCAAGCTTTCTTT; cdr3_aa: CASKFWMQAFF
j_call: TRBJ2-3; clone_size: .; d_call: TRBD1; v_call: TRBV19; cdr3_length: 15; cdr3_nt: TGTGCCAGCAAAGCCGGGACAGGGAATACAGATACGCAGTATTTT; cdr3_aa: CASKAGTGNTDTQYF
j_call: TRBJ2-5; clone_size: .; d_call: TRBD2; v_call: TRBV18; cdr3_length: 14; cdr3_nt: TGTGCCAGCTCACATGGGACTACTAAAGAGACCCAGTACTTC; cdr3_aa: CASSHGTTKETQYF
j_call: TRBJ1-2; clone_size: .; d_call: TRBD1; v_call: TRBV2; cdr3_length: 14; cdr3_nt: TGTGCCAGCATCCTGACGACAGGGGGGTATGGCTACACCTTC; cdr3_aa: CASILTTGGYGYTF
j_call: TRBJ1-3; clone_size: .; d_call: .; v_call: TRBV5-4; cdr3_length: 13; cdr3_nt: TGTGCCAGCAGCCAGGCGGGAGGAAACACCATATATTTT; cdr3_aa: CASSQAGGNTIYF
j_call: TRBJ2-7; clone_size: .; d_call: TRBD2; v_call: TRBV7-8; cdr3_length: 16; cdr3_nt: TGTGCCAGCAGCTCCTACCGACTAGCGGGGTCCTACGAGCAGTACTTC; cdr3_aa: CASSSYRLAGSYEQYF
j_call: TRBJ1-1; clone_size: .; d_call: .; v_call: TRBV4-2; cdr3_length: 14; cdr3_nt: TGTGCCAGCAGCCAAGAGAAGGGAAACACTGAAGCTTTCTTT; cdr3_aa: CASSQEKGNTEAFF
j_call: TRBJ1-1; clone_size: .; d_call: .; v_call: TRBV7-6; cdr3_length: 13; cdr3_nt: TGTGCCAGCAGCTTAGCTATGAACACTGAAGCTTTCTTT; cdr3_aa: CASSLAMNTEAFF
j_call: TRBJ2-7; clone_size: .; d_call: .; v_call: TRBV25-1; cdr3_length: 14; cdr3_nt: TGTGCCAGCAGTCAGCAGGGGAGCTCCTACGAGCAGTACTTC; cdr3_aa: CASSQQGSSYEQYF
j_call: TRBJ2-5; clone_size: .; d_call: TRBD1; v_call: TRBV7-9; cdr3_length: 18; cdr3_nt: TGTGCCAGCAGCTCCTTAACGTCCGGGACAGGGGTCTGGGAGACCCAGTACTTC; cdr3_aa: CASSSLTSGTGVWETQYF
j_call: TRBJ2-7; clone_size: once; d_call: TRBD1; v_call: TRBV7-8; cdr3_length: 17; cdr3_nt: TGTGCCAGCAGCTTCGGAGGACAGGGGCCAGCCTGGGGGGAGCAGTACTTC; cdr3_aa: CASSFGGQGPAWGEQYF
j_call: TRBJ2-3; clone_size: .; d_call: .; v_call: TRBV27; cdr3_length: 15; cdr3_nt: TGTGCCAGCAGCCTAACAACCAGACCCACAGATACGCAGTATTTT; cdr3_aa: CASSLTTRPTDTQYF